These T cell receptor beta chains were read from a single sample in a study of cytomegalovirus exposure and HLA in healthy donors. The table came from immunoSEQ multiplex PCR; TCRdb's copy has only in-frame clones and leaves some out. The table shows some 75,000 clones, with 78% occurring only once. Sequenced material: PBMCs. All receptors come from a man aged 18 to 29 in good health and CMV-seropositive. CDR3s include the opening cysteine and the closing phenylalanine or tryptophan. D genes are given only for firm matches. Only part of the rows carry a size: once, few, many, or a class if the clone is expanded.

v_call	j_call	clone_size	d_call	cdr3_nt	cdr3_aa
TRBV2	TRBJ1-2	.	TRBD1	TGTGCCAGCAGTGGACAGGGAGAAGGCTACACCTTC	CASSGQGEGYTF
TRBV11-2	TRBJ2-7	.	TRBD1	TGTGCCAGCAGCTTAGTGGGACAGGGGGTCTACGAGCAGTACTTC	CASSLVGQGVYEQYF
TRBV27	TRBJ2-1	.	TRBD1	TGTGCCAGCAGTCGGCCGGGACAGCTCAACAATGAGCAGTTCTTC	CASSRPGQLNNEQFF
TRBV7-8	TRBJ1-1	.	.	TGTGCCAGCAGCTCCCAGAGGTTGCGGGGTGAAGCTTTCTTT	CASSSQRLRGEAFF
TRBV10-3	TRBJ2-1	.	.	TGTGCCATCAGGGGACAAACCTACAATGAGCAGTTCTTC	CAIRGQTYNEQFF
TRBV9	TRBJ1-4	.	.	TGTGCCAGCAGCGTCCGTGGAGGAACCCCCTCGTCGGGTGAAAAACTGTTTTTT	CASSVRGGTPSSGEKLFF
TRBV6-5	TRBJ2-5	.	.	TGTGCCAGCAGTTACGCCCAGCAAGAGACCCAGTACTTC	CASSYAQQETQYF
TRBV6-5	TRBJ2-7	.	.	TGTGCCAGCAGTTACCAGACTCATAGGTCCTACGAGCAGTACTTC	CASSYQTHRSYEQYF
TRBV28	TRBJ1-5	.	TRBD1	TGTGCCAGCAGTCTCACGACAGGGTTATATCAGCCCCAGCATTTT	CASSLTTGLYQPQHF
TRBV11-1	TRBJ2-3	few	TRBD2	TGTGCCAGCAGTTCCCAGGGGCTAGCGGGAGGTCGGGGCACAGATACGCAGTATTTT	CASSSQGLAGGRGTDTQYF
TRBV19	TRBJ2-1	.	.	TGTGCCAGTAGTCAATACAATGAGCAGTTCTTC	CASSQYNEQFF
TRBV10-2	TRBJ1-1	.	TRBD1	TGCGCCAGCAGTGGAACAGGGGGTGGCACTGAAGCTTTCTTT	CASSGTGGGTEAFF
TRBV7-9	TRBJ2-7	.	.	TGTGCCAGCAGCCAAGCGGGCCGATACGAGCAGTACTTC	CASSQAGRYEQYF
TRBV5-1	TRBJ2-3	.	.	TGCGCCAGCAGTAAACCGCACCCCCAACAACCGACAGATACGCAGTATTTT	CASSKPHPQQPTDTQYF
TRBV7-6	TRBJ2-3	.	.	TGTGCCAGCAGCACTCTCACAGATACGCAGTATTTT	CASSTLTDTQYF
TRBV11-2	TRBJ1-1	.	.	TGTGCCAGCAGCTTGTCGGACACCCTGGGAGCTTTCTTT	CASSLSDTLGAFF